This TCR beta chain was identified during a study of shared clonotypes between healthy human individuals. For the study at large: Plates per donor: three CD4 naive, three CD4 memory, two CD8 naive, one CD8 memory.

As concerns this clone: Its antigen is still unknown.

Per the study methods: Owing to the provision of junction-only sequences devoid of quality scores by immunoSEQ, filtering differed. Libraries were prepared by immunoSEQ multiplex PCR; TCRdb keeps only in-frame clonotypes and omits some of them. That table supplies the V and J calls and clone size; D and trimming were determined from the DNA. The table includes fewer than 850,000 clones, approximately 96% detected once. The V segment lost 0 bases and the J segment 0 bases; nucleotides outside the gene matches: 11. The germline V gene has CDR1 KGHSH and CDR2 LQKENI. CDR3 length: 20 amino acids. Study-wide results and limits: Generation probabilities were higher for clonotypes shared across all four sorted-subset donors than for unshared ones.

Naive CD8 isolation took CD45RO-negative cells positively selected for CCR7 and excluded terminally differentiated effector memory CD45RA+ cells. Sequences were obtained from naive CD8+ T cells sorted from blood. The chain carries TRBV18 and TRBJ1-4; 9 positions match TRBD1. The receptor was isolated from a man aged 30 to 45 in good health. CDR3 protein: CASSPPRQGDFYATNEKLFF. As DNA, the CDR3 is TGTGCCAGCTCACCACCCCGACAGGGGGACTTCTACGCAACTAATGAAAAACTGTTTTTT.